A few counts support the clone carrying this TCR beta chain. This CDR3 is 16 amino acids long. V gave up 0 bases and J gave up 0 bases, with 9 bases separating them. Germline values: CDR1 SGHAT, CDR2 FQNNGV. These data belong to a study of Graves' ophthalmopathy and Graves' hyperthyroidism. Amplifying from RNA transcripts, the study obtained TCR beta CDR3 regions. First-round RT-PCR employed HTBI primers, with a second-round multiplex PCR after it. Using its own MiXCR run on the multiplex PCR reads, TCRdb lists one record per CDR3 protein. The top ten clones hold more than 5.5% of a sample with about 620,000 distinct CDR3 sequences, 22% of them seen once.

The source material was peripheral blood. The sequence derives from a woman aged 18 to 35 with stable Graves' hyperthyroidism. Some clones in this sample may be carry-over from other donors' samples. The gene calls are TRBV11-2 and TRBJ1-5; D remains ambiguous. CDR3 in amino acids: CASSLEPWGSNQPQHF. Here the CDR3 DNA reads TGTGCCAGCAGCTTAGAACCCTGGGGTAGCAATCAGCCCCAGCATTTT.